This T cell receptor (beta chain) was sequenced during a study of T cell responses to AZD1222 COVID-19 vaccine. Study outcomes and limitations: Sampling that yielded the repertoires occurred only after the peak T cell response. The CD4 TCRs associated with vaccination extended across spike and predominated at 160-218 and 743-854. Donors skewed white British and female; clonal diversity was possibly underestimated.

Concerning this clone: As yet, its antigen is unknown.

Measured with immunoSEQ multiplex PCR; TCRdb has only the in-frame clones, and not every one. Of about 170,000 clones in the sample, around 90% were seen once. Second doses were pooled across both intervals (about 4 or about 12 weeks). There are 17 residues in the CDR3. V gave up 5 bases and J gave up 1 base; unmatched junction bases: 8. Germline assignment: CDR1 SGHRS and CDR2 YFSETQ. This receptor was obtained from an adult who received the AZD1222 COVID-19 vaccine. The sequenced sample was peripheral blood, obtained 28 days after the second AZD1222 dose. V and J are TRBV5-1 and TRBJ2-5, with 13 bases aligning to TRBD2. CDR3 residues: CASRSRLAGGLQETQYF. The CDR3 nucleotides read TGCGCCAGCAGGTCTAGACTAGCGGGGGGCCTCCAAGAGACCCAGTACTTC. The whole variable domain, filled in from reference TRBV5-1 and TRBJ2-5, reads KAGVTQTPRYLIKTRGQQVTLSCSPISGHRSVSWYQQTPGQGLQFLFEYFSETQRNKGNFPGRFSGRQFSNSRSEMNVSTLELGDSALYLCASRSRLAGGLQETQYFGPGTRLLVL.